Many counts were recorded for the clone carrying this T cell receptor beta chain. Its antigen is unidentified. The data derive from a study of response to subunit inactivated influenza vaccine. Study-wide findings and caveats: Few new T cells, the authors suggested, are recruited by each seasonal influenza vaccination.

V was clipped by 6 bases and J by 2 bases; unmatched bases: 8. From germline, CDR1 is MNHEY and CDR2 SVGAGI. The CDR3 consists of 15 residues. In TCRdb, the RT-PCR reads were re-called with MiXCR into one record per CDR3 protein. The sample comprises over 150,000 distinct CDR3 sequences, roughly 10% of which are singletons, and 35% to 40% rests with the top ten. This TCR derives from a man aged 50 to 69 who received an inactivated influenza vaccine. The sequences come from CD8+ T cells sorted from PBMCs, collected around 25 months after vaccination. The chain employs TRBV6-5 and TRBJ2-5; 8 bases match TRBD1. CDR3: CASSYADRVQETQYF. DNA of the CDR3: TGTGCCAGCAGCTACGCGGACAGGGTGCAAGAGACCCAGTACTTC.